This T cell receptor (beta chain) was obtained from a study of cytomegalovirus exposure and HLA in healthy donors. Study-level background: An analysis done earlier identified approximately 120 million unique TCR beta sequences from approximately 170 million T cells.

In regard to this clone: Its matching antigen is unknown.

The CDR3 covers 13 residues. Germline V lookup: CDR1 LNHDA, CDR2 SQIVND (reference sequence). V dropped 6 bases and J dropped 5 bases, with 8 bases sitting between them. With 60 Vbeta and 13 Jbeta primers, the PCR was carried out. The assay was immunoSEQ multiplex PCR, and TCRdb's table has in-frame clones only and misses some. The sample lists around 85,000 clones, roughly 78% occurring once. Study-wide findings and caveats: The Asian-associated ancestry cluster reportedly had fewer N-insertions than the roughly 670-donor mean in a later analysis. In an earlier analysis, productive rearrangement rates for most beta V segments clustered near 87% or 30%.

The sequenced sample was PBMCs. The chain combines TRBV19 with TRBJ2-6; D not certain. This clonotype was obtained from a man under 40 in good health and CMV-seronegative. The CDR3 protein is CASSPLRANVLTF. The DNA for the CDR3 is TGTGCCAGTAGCCCCTTAAGGGCCAACGTCCTGACTTTC.